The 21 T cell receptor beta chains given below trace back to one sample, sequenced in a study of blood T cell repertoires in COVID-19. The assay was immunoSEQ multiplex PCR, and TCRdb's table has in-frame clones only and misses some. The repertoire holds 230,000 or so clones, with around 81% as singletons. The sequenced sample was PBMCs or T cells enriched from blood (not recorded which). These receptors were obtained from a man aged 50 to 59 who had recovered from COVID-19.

The CDR3 nucleotides are TGTGCCAGCACCCAAACTAATGACAGGGTATTGGAGCGTGGTCAGCCCCAGCATTTT. It codes for CASTQTNDRVLERGQPQHF. The chain combines TRBV21-1 with TRBJ1-5; the table's D call of TRBD1 was not tested on the DNA. TRBV21-1 is flagged as a pseudogene. There are 19 residues in the CDR3.

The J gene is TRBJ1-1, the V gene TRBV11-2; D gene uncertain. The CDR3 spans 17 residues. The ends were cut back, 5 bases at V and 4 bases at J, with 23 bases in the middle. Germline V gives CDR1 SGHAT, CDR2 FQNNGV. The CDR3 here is CASSPTVRRSLGTEAFF. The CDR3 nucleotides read TGTGCCAGCAGCCCGACGGTGCGGAGGTCTCTGGGCACTGAAGCTTTCTTT.

As DNA, the CDR3 is TGTGCCAGCAGCTTTGGCCCGAACACTGAAGCTTTCTTT. Residues: CASSFGPNTEAFF. V is TRBV5-4 and J is TRBJ1-1; D not certain. V lost 2 bases, J lost 1 base, and 6 bases lay in between. Germline-derived CDR1 and CDR2 are SGHNT and YYREEE (reference sequence). This CDR3 has 13 residues.

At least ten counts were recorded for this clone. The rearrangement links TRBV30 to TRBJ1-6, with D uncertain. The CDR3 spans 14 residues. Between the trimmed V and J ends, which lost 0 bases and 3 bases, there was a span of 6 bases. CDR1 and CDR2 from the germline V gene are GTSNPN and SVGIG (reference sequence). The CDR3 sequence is CAWSVTGYNSPLHF. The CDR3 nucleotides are TGTGCCTGGAGTGTAACCGGCTATAATTCACCCCTCCACTTT.

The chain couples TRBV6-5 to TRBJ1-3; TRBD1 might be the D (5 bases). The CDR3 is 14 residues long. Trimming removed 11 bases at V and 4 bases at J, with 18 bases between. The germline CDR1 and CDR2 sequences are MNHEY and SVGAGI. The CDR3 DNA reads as TGTGCCTCCCGCCGGGGGAGAGAAGGAAACACCATATATTTT. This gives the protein CASRRGREGNTIYF.

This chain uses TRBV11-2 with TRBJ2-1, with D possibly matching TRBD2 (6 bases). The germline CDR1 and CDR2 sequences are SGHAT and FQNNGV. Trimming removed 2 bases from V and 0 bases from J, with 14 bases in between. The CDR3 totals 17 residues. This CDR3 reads CASSLYPPGGSYNEQFF. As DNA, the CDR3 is TGTGCCAGCAGCTTATACCCGCCCGGGGGCTCCTACAATGAGCAGTTCTTC.

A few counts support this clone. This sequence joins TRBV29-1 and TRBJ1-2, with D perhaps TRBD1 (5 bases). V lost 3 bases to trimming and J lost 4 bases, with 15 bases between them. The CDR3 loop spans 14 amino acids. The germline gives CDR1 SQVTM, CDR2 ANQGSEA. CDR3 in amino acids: CSVDAGTVIYGYTF. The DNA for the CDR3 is TGCAGCGTTGACGCGGGGACGGTAATCTATGGCTACACCTTC.

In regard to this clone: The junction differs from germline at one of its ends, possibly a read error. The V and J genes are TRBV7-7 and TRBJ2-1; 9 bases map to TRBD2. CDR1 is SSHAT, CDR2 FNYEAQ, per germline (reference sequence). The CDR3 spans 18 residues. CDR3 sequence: CASSLGLAGSWGGNEQFF. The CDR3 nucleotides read TGTGCTAGCAGCTTAGGGCTAGCGGGATCCTGGGGGGGCAATGAGCAGTTCTTC.

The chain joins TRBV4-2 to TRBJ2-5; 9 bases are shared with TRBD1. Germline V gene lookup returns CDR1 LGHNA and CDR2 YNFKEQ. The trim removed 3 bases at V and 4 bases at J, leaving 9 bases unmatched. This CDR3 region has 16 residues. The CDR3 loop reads CASSQSGTGRLETQYF. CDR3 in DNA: TGTGCCAGCAGCCAGTCCGGGACAGGGCGATTAGAGACCCAGTACTTC.

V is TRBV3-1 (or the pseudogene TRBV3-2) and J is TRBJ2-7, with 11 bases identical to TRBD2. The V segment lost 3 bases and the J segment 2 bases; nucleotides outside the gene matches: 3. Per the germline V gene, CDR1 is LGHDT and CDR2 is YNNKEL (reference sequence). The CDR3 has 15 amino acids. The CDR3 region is CASSQTSGETYEQYF. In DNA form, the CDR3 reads TGTGCCAGCAGCCAGACTAGCGGGGAAACCTACGAGCAGTACTTC.

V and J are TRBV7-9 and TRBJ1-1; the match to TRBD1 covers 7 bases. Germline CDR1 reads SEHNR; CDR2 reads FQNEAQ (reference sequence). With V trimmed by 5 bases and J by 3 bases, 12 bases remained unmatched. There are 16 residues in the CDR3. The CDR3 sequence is CASSRSTGMGYTEAFF. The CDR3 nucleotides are TGTGCCAGCAGCCGTTCGACAGGGATGGGGTACACTGAAGCTTTCTTT. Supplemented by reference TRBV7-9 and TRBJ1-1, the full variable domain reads DTGVSQNPRHKITKRGQNVTFRCDPISEHNRLYWYRQTLGQGPEFLTYFQNEAQLEKSRLLSDRFSAERPKGSFSTLEIQRTEQGDSAMYLCASSRSTGMGYTEAFFGQGTRLTVV.

CDR3 DNA sequence: TGTGCCAGTAGTGCCGACAGGGGGCATCAGCCCCAGCATTTT. Translating it yields CASSADRGHQPQHF. The chain links TRBV19 to TRBJ1-5; 10 positions agree with TRBD1. After removal of 5 bases from V and 5 bases from J, the junction contained 3 bases not matched to a gene. CDR1 is LNHDA, CDR2 SQIVND, per germline (reference sequence). The CDR3 covers 14 residues.

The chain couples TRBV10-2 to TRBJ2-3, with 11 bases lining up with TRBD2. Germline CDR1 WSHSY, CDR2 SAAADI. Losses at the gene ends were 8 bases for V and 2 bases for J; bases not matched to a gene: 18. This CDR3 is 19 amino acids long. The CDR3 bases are TGCGCCAGCCACAAGGGGACAACTAGCGGGAGTTGGGTCACAGATACGCAGTATTTT. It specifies CASHKGTTSGSWVTDTQYF.

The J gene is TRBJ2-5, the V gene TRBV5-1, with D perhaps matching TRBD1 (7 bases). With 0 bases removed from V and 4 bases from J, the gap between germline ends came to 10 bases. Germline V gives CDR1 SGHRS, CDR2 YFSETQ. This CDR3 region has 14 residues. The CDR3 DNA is TGCGCCAGCAGCTTGGGCCAGGGGGGAGAGACCCAGTACTTC. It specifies CASSLGQGGETQYF.

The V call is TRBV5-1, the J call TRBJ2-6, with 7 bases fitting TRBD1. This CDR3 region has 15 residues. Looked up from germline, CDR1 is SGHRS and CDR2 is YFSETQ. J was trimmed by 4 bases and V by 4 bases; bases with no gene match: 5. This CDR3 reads CASSQTGTGANVLTF. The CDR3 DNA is TGCGCCAGCAGCCAGACAGGGACCGGGGCCAACGTCCTGACTTTC. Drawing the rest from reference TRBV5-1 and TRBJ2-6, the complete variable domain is KAGVTQTPRYLIKTRGQQVTLSCSPISGHRSVSWYQQTPGQGLQFLFEYFSETQRNKGNFPGRFSGRQFSNSRSEMNVSTLELGDSALYLCASSQTGTGANVLTFGAGSRLTVL.

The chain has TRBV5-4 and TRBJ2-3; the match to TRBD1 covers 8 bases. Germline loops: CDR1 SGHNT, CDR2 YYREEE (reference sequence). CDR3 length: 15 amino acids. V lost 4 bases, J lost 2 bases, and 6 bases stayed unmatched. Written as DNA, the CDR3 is TGTGCCAGCAGCACTGCAGGGGGCTTCACAGATACGCAGTATTTT. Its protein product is CASSTAGGFTDTQYF.

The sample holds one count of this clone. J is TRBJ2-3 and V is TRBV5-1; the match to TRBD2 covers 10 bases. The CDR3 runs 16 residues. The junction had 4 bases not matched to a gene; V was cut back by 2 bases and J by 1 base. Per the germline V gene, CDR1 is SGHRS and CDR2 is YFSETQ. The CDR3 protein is CASSLGLAVRTDTQYF. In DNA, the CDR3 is TGCGCCAGCAGCTTAGGACTAGCGGTACGCACAGATACGCAGTATTTT.

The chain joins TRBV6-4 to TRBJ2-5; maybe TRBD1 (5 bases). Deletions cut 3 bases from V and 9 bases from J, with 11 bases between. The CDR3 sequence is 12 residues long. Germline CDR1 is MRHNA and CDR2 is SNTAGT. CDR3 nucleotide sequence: TGTGCCAGCAGTGAGTGGGAAGGGGCCCAGTACTTC. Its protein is CASSEWEGAQYF.

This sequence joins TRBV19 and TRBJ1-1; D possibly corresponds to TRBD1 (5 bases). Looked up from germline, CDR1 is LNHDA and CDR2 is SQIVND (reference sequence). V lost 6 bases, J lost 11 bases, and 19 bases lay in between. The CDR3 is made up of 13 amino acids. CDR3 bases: TGTGCCAGTAGCCCAAGGGACTTTGGGGGGGCTTTCTTT. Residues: CASSPRDFGGAFF.

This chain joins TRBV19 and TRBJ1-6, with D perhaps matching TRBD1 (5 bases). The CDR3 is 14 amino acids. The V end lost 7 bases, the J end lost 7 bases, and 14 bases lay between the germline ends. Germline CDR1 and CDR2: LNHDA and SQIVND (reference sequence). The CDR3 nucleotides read TGTGCCAGTACGGAGATAGGGGCAAATTCACCCCTCCACTTT. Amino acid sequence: CASTEIGANSPLHF.

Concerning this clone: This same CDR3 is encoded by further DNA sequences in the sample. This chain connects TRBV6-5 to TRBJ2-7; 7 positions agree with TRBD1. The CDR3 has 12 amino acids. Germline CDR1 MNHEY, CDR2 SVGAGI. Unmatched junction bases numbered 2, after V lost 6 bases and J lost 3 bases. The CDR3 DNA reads TGTGCCAGCAGCCGGGACAGCTACGAGCAGTACTTC. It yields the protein CASSRDSYEQYF.